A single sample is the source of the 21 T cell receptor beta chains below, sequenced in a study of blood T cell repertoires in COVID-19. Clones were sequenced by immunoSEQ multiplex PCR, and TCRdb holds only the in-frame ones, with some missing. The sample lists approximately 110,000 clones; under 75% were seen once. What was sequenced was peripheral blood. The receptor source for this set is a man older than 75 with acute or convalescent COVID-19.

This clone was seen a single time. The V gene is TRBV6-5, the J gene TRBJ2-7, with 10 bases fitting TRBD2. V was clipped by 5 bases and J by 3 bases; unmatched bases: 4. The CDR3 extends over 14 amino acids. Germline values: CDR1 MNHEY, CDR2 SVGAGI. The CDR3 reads CASSLSGRIYEQYF. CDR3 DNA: TGTGCCAGCAGTCTTAGCGGGAGGATCTACGAGCAGTACTTC.

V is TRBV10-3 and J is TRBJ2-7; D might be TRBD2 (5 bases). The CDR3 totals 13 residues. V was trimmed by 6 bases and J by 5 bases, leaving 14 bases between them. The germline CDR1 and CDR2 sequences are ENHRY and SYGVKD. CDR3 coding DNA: TGTGCCATCAGACCCCGGGGTTCGGACGAGCAGTACTTC. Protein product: CAIRPRGSDEQYF.

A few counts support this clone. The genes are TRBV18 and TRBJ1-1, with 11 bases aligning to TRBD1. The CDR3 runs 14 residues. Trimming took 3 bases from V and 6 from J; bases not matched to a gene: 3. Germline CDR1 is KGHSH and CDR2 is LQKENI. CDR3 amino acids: CASSPWDRGAEAFF. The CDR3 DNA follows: TGTGCCAGCTCACCCTGGGACAGGGGGGCTGAAGCTTTCTTT.

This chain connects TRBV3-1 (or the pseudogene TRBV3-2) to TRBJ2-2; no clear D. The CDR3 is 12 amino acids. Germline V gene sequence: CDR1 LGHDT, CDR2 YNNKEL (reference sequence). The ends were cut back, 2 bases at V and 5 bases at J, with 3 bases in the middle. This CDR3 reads CASSQRTGELFF. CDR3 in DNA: TGTGCCAGCAGCCAACGGACCGGGGAGCTGTTTTTT.

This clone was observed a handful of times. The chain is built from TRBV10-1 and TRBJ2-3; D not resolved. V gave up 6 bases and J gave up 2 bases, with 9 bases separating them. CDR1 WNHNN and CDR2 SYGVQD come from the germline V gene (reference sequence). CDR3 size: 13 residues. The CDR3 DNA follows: TGCGCCAGCAGGCTTACAACCACAGATACGCAGTATTTT. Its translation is CASRLTTTDTQYF.

The DNA for the CDR3 is TGTGCCAGCGCTCTAAGCGGGATCCCCTACGAGCAGTACTTC. This translates into CASALSGIPYEQYF. The V call is TRBV2, the J call TRBJ2-7; 7 bases fit TRBD2. CDR1 and CDR2 (germline): SNHLY, FYNNEI. V dropped 8 bases and J dropped 2; count of bases not matched to a gene: 9. The CDR3 runs 14 residues. Supplemented by reference TRBV2 and TRBJ2-7, the full variable domain reads EPEVTQTPSHQVTQMGQEVILRCVPISNHLYFYWYRQILGQKVEFLVSFYNNEISEKSEIFDDQFSVERPDGSNFTLKIRSTKLEDSAMYFCASALSGIPYEQYFGPGTRLTVT.

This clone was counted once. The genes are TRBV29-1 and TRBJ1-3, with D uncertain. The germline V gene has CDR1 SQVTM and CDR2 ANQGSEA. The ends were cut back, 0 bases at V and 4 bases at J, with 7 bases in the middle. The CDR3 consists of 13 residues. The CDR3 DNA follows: TGCAGCGTTGAAGATCTCGGGGGAAACACCATATATTTT. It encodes CSVEDLGGNTIYF.

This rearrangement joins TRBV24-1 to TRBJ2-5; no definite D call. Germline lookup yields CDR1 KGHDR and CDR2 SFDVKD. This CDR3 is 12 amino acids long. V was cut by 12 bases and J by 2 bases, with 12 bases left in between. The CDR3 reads CAPQFRQETQYF. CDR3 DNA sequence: TGTGCCCCCCAGTTCAGACAAGAGACCCAGTACTTC.

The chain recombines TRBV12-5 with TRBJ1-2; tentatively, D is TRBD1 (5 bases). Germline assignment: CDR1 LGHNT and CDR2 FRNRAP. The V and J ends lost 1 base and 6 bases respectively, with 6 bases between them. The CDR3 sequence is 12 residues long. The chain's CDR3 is CASGLGRDGYTF. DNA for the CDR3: TGTGCTAGTGGTTTGGGCAGGGATGGCTACACCTTC.

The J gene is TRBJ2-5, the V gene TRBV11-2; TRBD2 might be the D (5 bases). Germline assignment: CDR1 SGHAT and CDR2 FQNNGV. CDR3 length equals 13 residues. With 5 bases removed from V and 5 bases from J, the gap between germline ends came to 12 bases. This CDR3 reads CASSPEASETQYF. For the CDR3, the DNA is TGTGCCAGCAGCCCGGAGGCCTCGGAGACCCAGTACTTC.

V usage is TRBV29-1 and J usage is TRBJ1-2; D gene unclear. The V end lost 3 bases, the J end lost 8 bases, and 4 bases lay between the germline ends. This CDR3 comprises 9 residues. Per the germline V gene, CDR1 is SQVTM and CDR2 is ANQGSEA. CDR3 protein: CSVDAGYTF. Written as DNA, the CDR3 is TGCAGCGTTGACGCGGGCTACACCTTC.

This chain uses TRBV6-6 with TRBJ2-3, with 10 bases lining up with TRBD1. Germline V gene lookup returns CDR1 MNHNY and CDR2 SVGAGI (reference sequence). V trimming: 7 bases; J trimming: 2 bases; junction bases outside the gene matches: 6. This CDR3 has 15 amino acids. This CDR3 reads CASTPGQGSTDTQYF. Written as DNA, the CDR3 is TGTGCCAGCACCCCGGGACAGGGGTCCACAGATACGCAGTATTTT.

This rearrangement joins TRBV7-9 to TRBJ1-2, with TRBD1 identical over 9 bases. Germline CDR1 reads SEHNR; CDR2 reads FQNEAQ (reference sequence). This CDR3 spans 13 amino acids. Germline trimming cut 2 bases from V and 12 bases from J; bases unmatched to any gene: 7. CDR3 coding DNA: TGTGCCAGCAGCTTAATGGGGACAGGGACCGACACCTTC. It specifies CASSLMGTGTDTF.

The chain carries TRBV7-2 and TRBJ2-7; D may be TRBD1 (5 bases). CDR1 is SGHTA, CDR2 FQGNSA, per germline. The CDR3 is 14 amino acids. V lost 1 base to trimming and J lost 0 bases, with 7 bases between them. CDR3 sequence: CASSLGRASYEQYF. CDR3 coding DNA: TGTGCCAGCAGCTTAGGCAGGGCCTCCTACGAGCAGTACTTC.

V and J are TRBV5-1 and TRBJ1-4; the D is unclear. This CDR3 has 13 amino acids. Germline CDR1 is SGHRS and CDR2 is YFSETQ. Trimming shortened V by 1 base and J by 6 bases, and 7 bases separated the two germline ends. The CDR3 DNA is TGCGCCAGCAGCTTGATTACTGATGAAAAACTGTTTTTT. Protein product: CASSLITDEKLFF.

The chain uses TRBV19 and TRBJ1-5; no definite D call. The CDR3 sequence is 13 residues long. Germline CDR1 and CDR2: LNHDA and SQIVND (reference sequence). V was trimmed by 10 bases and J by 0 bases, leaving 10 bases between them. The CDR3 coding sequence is TGTGCCACCCGAGCAAATAGCAATCAGCCCCAGCATTTT. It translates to CATRANSNQPQHF.

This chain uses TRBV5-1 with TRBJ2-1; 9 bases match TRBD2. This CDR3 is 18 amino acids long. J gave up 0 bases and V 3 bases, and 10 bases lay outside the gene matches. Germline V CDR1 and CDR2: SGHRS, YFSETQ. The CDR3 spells CASSWGAGGSSSYNEQFF. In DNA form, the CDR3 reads TGCGCCAGCAGCTGGGGGGCGGGAGGGTCCTCCTCCTACAATGAGCAGTTCTTC. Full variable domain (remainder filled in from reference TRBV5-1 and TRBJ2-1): KAGVTQTPRYLIKTRGQQVTLSCSPISGHRSVSWYQQTPGQGLQFLFEYFSETQRNKGNFPGRFSGRQFSNSRSEMNVSTLELGDSALYLCASSWGAGGSSSYNEQFFGPGTRLTVL.

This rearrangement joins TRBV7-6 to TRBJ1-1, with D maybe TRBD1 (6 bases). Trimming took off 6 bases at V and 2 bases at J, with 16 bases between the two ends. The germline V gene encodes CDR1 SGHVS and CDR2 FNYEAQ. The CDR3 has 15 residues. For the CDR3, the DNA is TGTGCCAGCAGTTTATTTACAGGGACCAACACTGAAGCTTTCTTT. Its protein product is CASSLFTGTNTEAFF.

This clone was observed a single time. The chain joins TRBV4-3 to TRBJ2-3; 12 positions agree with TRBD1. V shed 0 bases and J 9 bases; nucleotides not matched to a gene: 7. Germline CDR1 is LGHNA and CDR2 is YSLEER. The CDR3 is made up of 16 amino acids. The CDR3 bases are TGCGCCAGCAGCCAAGATGGGGGGACAGGGGGCAAAACGCAGTATTTT. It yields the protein CASSQDGGTGGKTQYF.

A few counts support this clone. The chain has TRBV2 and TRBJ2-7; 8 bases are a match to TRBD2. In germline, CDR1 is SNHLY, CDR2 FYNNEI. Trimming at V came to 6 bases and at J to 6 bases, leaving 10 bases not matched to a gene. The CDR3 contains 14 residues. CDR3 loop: CASRSGRLSLEQYF. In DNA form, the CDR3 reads TGTGCCAGCAGAAGCGGGAGATTGTCCCTCGAGCAGTACTTC.

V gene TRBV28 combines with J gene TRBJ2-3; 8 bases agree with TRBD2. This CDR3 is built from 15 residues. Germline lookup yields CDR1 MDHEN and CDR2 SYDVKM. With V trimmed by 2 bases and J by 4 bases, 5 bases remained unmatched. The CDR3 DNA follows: TGTGCCAGCAGTTTAGCGGGGGGAAGGGCAGATACGCAGTATTTT. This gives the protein CASSLAGGRADTQYF.